The 12 T cell receptor beta chains listed next were all sequenced from one sample in a study of blood T cell repertoires in COVID-19. Data came from immunoSEQ multiplex PCR; TCRdb stores just in-frame clones and leaves some out. The top ten clones hold more than 2% of a sample with a few hundred thousand clones, 85% of them seen once. What was sequenced was peripheral blood. The receptor set was obtained from a woman in her 70s with COVID-19, enrolled during active disease.

This chain connects TRBV19 to TRBJ2-3, with 10 positions matching TRBD2. Trimming cost V 6 bases and J 12 bases; bases outside gene matches: 24. CDR1 and CDR2 (germline): LNHDA, SQIVND (reference sequence). The CDR3 contains 18 residues. CDR3 nucleotide sequence: TGTGCCAGTAGCCCCGTCCGGGCGGTAGCGGGAGGAGTTTTTACCCAGTATTTT. Its translation: CASSPVRAVAGGVFTQYF.

The genes are TRBV30 and TRBJ2-3, with D possibly matching TRBD1 (6 bases). The CDR3 spans 12 residues. Germline V gives CDR1 GTSNPN, CDR2 SVGIG (reference sequence). V was pared by 3 bases and J by 5 bases, with 9 bases between. CDR3 coding DNA: TGTGCCTGGAGGTCCAGGGGAGATACGCAGTATTTT. This codes for CAWRSRGDTQYF.

This clone appeared once. The genes are TRBV6-6 and TRBJ1-5, with 7 positions matching TRBD1. Germline values: CDR1 MNHNY, CDR2 SVGAGI (reference sequence). This CDR3 has 13 amino acids. V lost 0 bases to trimming and J lost 12 bases; unmatched junction nucleotides: 5. The CDR3 region has the DNA TGTGCCAGCAGTTACTCGGAGGGACAGAGCCAGCATTTT. It translates to CASSYSEGQSQHF.

The chain has TRBV5-8 and TRBJ1-5, with D uncertain. Germline V CDR1 and CDR2: SGHTS, YDEGEE. V lost 1 base to trimming and J lost 0 bases, with 5 bases between them. The CDR3 consists of 14 residues. Written as DNA, the CDR3 is TGTGCCAGCAGCTTGTCCAGTAGCAATCAGCCCCAGCATTTT. Encoded protein: CASSLSSSNQPQHF.

The rearrangement joins TRBV24-1 to TRBJ2-5; tentatively, D is TRBD1 (5 bases). V was shortened by 3 bases and J by 3 bases, with 10 bases between the two germline ends. This CDR3 spans 14 amino acids. In germline, CDR1 is KGHDR, CDR2 SFDVKD. CDR3 sequence reads: CATSDQGVEETQYF. DNA of the CDR3: TGTGCCACCAGTGATCAGGGTGTGGAAGAGACCCAGTACTTC.

The CDR3 here is CASSSPRAASTDTQYF. CDR3 nucleotide sequence: TGTGCCAGCAGTTCCCCTAGAGCGGCTAGCACAGATACGCAGTATTTT. The chain couples TRBV6-5 to TRBJ2-3; D might be TRBD2 (5 bases). Trimming removed 4 bases at V and 0 bases at J, with 14 bases between. CDR1 and CDR2 from the germline V gene are MNHEY and SVGAGI. The CDR3 sequence is 16 residues long.

This chain links TRBV7-8 with TRBJ2-7; D ambiguous. Looked up from germline, CDR1 is SGHVS and CDR2 is FQNEAQ. Deletions cut 2 bases from V and 6 bases from J, with 14 bases between. This CDR3 is built from 14 residues. The CDR3 region has the DNA TGTGCCAGCAGCTTATATAGCCAGTCGGCCGAGCAGTACTTC. Its protein is CASSLYSQSAEQYF.

The chain has TRBV9 and TRBJ2-5; D gene uncertain. The CDR3 consists of 14 residues. The V end lost 4 bases, the J end lost 4 bases, and 14 bases lay between the germline ends. Germline V gene data show CDR1 as SGDLS and CDR2 as YYNGEE. The CDR3 DNA reads TGTGCCAGCAGCCCCCCTGGTGGCCGAGAGACCCAGTACTTC. Encoded protein: CASSPPGGRETQYF. The entire variable domain, with the rest obtained from reference TRBV9 and TRBJ2-5, is as follows: DSGVTQTPKHLITATGQRVTLRCSPRSGDLSVYWYQQSLDQGLQFLIQYYNGEERAKGNILERFSAQQFPDLHSELNLSSLELGDSALYFCASSPPGGRETQYFGPGTRLLVL.

The chain has TRBV28 and TRBJ1-2; 7 positions agree with TRBD1. Trimming took 4 bases from V and 3 from J; bases not matched to a gene: 11. The CDR3 totals 16 residues. The germline V gene encodes CDR1 MDHEN and CDR2 SYDVKM. This chain's CDR3 is CASSSGGPMEYYGYTF. The CDR3 nucleotides read TGTGCCAGCAGTTCAGGGGGTCCAATGGAGTACTATGGCTACACCTTC.

The chain's CDR3 is CASSPRTGGYGYTF. CDR3 coding DNA: TGTGCCAGCAGCCCGCGGACAGGGGGATATGGCTACACCTTC. The V gene is TRBV11-3, the J gene TRBJ1-2; 10 bases are shared with TRBD1. V dropped 5 bases and J dropped 5; count of bases not matched to a gene: 5. The CDR3 totals 14 residues. The V gene's germline CDR1 is SGHNT and CDR2 YENEEA.

In DNA, the CDR3 is TGCGCCAGCAGCTTGGAGGCGGGACGGATTCTCTCTGGAAACACCATATATTTT. Amino acid sequence: CASSLEAGRILSGNTIYF. The V gene is TRBV5-1, the J gene TRBJ1-3, with D perhaps TRBD1 (5 bases). V lost 0 bases and J lost 0, with 16 bases in between. Germline values: CDR1 SGHRS, CDR2 YFSETQ. The CDR3 runs 18 residues. Full variable domain (missing parts from reference TRBV5-1 and TRBJ1-3): KAGVTQTPRYLIKTRGQQVTLSCSPISGHRSVSWYQQTPGQGLQFLFEYFSETQRNKGNFPGRFSGRQFSNSRSEMNVSTLELGDSALYLCASSLEAGRILSGNTIYFGEGSWLTVV.

The rearrangement joins TRBV18 to TRBJ2-5; D is undetermined. Germline CDR1 is KGHSH and CDR2 is LQKENI. The CDR3 has 14 residues. Trimming removed 0 bases at V and 5 bases at J, with 10 bases between. The CDR3 nucleotides read TGTGCCAGCTCACCACCCTTACCCGGGGAGACCCAGTACTTC. Its protein product is CASSPPLPGETQYF.